The clone carrying this T cell receptor (beta chain) was found many times. These data belong to a study of T cells in Graves' hyperthyroidism and ophthalmopathy. TCR beta CDR3 sequences were amplified from RNA transcripts. HTBI primers were the set used in a first-round RT-PCR of the TCR CDR3. TCRdb re-derived calls from the multiplex PCR reads in MiXCR, one entry per CDR3 protein. The sample has more than 300,000 distinct CDR3 sequences, roughly 14% seen once. Patients between 18 and 65 years old had hyperthyroidism, newly diagnosed and lasting under 2 months. The germline V gene has CDR1 SEHNR and CDR2 FQNEAQ (reference sequence). V was shortened by 1 base and J by 3 bases, with 7 bases between the two germline ends. This CDR3 has 13 residues.

The TCR was taken from a woman in her 30s with Graves' hyperthyroidism. The sequencing sample was made of blood. J is TRBJ2-7 and V is TRBV7-9, with D unclear. The CDR3 DNA follows: TGTGCCAGCAGCTTAGAGGGATTCTACGAGCAGTACTTC. Its translation is CASSLEGFYEQYF. Combining the CDR3 with reference TRBV7-9 and TRBJ2-7 gives the whole variable domain DTGVSQNPRHKITKRGQNVTFRCDPISEHNRLYWYRQTLGQGPEFLTYFQNEAQLEKSRLLSDRFSAERPKGSFSTLEIQRTEQGDSAMYLCASSLEGFYEQYFGPGTRLTVT.